This T cell receptor beta chain was sequenced during a study of regulatory T cells in long-lasting Graves disease. V lost 6 bases, J lost 2 bases, and 6 bases stayed unmatched. Germline V gives CDR1 KGHDR, CDR2 SFDVKD. The length of the CDR3 is 15 residues. Arm-PCR of CDR3 regions and iRepertoire HTBI primers were the basis on which TCR beta libraries were built. TCRdb analysed the multiplex PCR reads with MiXCR anew, one entry per CDR3 protein. The table shows about 420,000 distinct CDR3 sequences, with roughly 15% occurring only once. Time point noted: newly diagnosed GD, antithyroid drugs for less than 3 months. Generation of the TCR library employed RNA extracted from PBMCs. The same sample was also used in a study of T cells in Graves' hyperthyroidism and ophthalmopathy. That work states: With a duration under 2 months, the hyperthyroidism was newly diagnosed in patients aged 18 to 65. Diagnosis relied on clinical symptoms, serum thyroxine and TRAb, thyroid ultrasound and orbital computed tomography. During a first-round RT-PCR of the TCR CDR3, the HTBI primer set was used.

The chain carries TRBV24-1 and TRBJ2-3; 8 bases map to TRBD2. This specimen was peripheral blood mononuclear cells (PBMCs), taken at new diagnosis, from a patient treated with antithyroid drugs. This TCR derives from a woman under 30 with Graves disease. The CDR3 DNA sequence: TGTGCCACCAGTTCAACACTAGCGGTCACAGATACGCAGTATTTT. Its translation: CATSSTLAVTDTQYF.